The next 20 T cell receptor beta chains were all read from a single sample in a study of T cells in Graves' hyperthyroidism and ophthalmopathy. TCR beta CDR3 region amplification was performed from RNA transcripts. Initially, a first-round RT-PCR of the TCR CDR3 employed the HTBI primer set. Each CDR3 protein gets one entry after TCRdb re-called the multiplex PCR reads with MiXCR. Here the sample spans around 260,000 distinct CDR3 sequences, less than 30% being singletons. Specimen: blood. These receptors were collected from a middle-aged man with Graves' hyperthyroidism that later progressed to Graves' ophthalmopathy.

V and J are TRBV6-5 and TRBJ2-5; 7 nucleotides align to TRBD1. The CDR3 is 14 residues long. The V segment lost 0 bases and the J segment 3 bases; nucleotides outside the gene matches: 1. Germline loops: CDR1 MNHEY, CDR2 SVGAGI. CDR3 nucleotide sequence: TGTGCCAGCAGTTACTCGGGACAGAAAGAGACCCAGTACTTC. The encoded protein is CASSYSGQKETQYF.

Many counts were recorded for this clonotype. The CDR3 sequence: CASSLDGRRPYGYTF. For the CDR3, the DNA is TGTGCCAGCAGCTTAGACGGACGGAGGCCCTATGGCTACACCTTC. The rearrangement joins TRBV11-2 to TRBJ1-2; no clear D gene. This CDR3 comprises 15 residues. V dropped 0 bases and J dropped 4 bases, with 12 bases sitting between them. The germline gives CDR1 SGHAT, CDR2 FQNNGV.

This clonotype came up a few times. The V gene is TRBV11-1, the J gene TRBJ2-7, with a weak D call TRBD2 (6 bases). In germline, CDR1 is SGHAT, CDR2 FQDESV (reference sequence). The CDR3 has 15 amino acids. Trimming removed 1 base at V and 2 bases at J, with 12 bases between. Here the CDR3 DNA reads TGTGCCAGCAGCTTAGTTCGGGACTCAGCCTACGAGCAGTACTTC. Its protein is CASSLVRDSAYEQYF.

The gene calls are TRBV10-1 and TRBJ1-5; D is ambiguous. This CDR3 contains 12 residues. V was shortened by 0 bases and J by 7 bases, with 4 bases between the two germline ends. Per the germline V gene, CDR1 is WNHNN and CDR2 is SYGVQD (reference sequence). The CDR3 reads CASSESIQPQHF. The DNA for the CDR3 is TGCGCCAGCAGTGAGTCGATACAGCCCCAGCATTTT.

This clonotype was seen repeatedly, ten times or more. A junction boundary mismatches the germline segment, possibly from a read error. The chain joins TRBV7-7 to TRBJ2-5; 7 bases fit TRBD2. The germline CDR1 and CDR2 sequences are SSHAT and FNYEAQ (reference sequence). The CDR3 is 14 amino acids. CDR3 DNA: TGTGCTAGCAGCCGGGACTATAGCCGAGAGACCCAGTACTTC. As protein: CASSRDYSRETQYF.

There are a few counts of this clonotype. The gene calls are TRBV7-2 and TRBJ1-2; D is unresolved. The CDR3 is 13 amino acids. The V and J ends lost 1 base and 5 bases respectively, with 8 bases between them. The germline V gene has CDR1 SGHTA and CDR2 FQGNSA. CDR3 region: CASSLEQQYGYTF. CDR3 sequence (DNA): TGTGCCAGCAGCTTAGAGCAGCAGTATGGCTACACCTTC.

Ten or more counts support this clonotype. This sequence joins TRBV19 and TRBJ1-1; 9 bases agree with TRBD1. The V segment lost 8 bases and the J segment 0 bases; nucleotides outside the gene matches: 7. Germline-derived CDR1 and CDR2 are LNHDA and SQIVND (reference sequence). The CDR3 totals 15 residues. CDR3 in amino acids: CASQRDRALNTEAFF. The CDR3 bases are TGTGCCAGTCAGAGGGACAGGGCTCTGAACACTGAAGCTTTCTTT.

About this clonotype: An end of the junction differs from the germline gene, which may be a read error. J is TRBJ1-1 and V is TRBV10-3; D not resolved. CDR3 length equals 13 residues. Germline V gene data show CDR1 as ENHRY and CDR2 as SYGVKD. The CDR3, as DNA: TGTGCCATCGGGCGGGGAGAGAACACCGAAGATTTCTTT. Protein: CAIGRGENTEDFF.

The J gene is TRBJ1-3, the V gene TRBV19; 8 bases align to TRBD1. The CDR3 consists of 14 residues. V trimming: 7 bases; J trimming: 2 bases; junction bases outside the gene matches: 4. The V gene's germline CDR1 is LNHDA and CDR2 SQIVND (reference sequence). In DNA, the CDR3 is TGTGCCAGTACACTGACAGGGGCTGGAAACACCATATATTTT. This encodes CASTLTGAGNTIYF.

This clonotype has a count of ten or more. The rearrangement uses TRBV13 and TRBJ2-5, with a weak D call TRBD2 (6 bases). Germline CDR1 PRHDT, CDR2 FYEKMQ (reference sequence). This CDR3 is built from 16 residues. With 0 bases removed from V and 1 base from J, the gap between germline ends came to 12 bases. The CDR3 DNA reads TGTGCCAGCAGCTTAGGAGGGACGGGGGTCCAAGAGACCCAGTACTTC. As protein: CASSLGGTGVQETQYF.

The sample holds many counts of this clonotype. The rearrangement joins TRBV3-1 to TRBJ2-7; 10 positions agree with TRBD1. Germline V gene data show CDR1 as LGHDT and CDR2 as YNNKEL (reference sequence). The CDR3 extends over 16 amino acids. With V trimmed by 2 bases and J by 6 bases, 10 bases remained unmatched. CDR3 residues: CASSQYGTGDGLEQYF. In DNA, the CDR3 is TGTGCCAGCAGCCAATACGGGACAGGGGATGGTCTCGAGCAGTACTTC.

The sample holds many counts of this clonotype. V gene TRBV24-1 combines with J gene TRBJ2-5; D is perhaps TRBD1 (6 bases). Trimming removed 9 bases from V and 1 base from J, with 11 bases in between. The CDR3 is 13 residues long. Germline assignment: CDR1 KGHDR and CDR2 SFDVKD. The CDR3 DNA is TGTGCCACCTCAGGGACACTCCAAGAGACCCAGTACTTC. It translates to CATSGTLQETQYF.

At least ten counts were recorded for this clonotype. The genes are TRBV20-1 and TRBJ1-5; perhaps TRBD1 as D (5 bases). V shed 6 bases and J shed 2 bases, with 20 bases lying between them. Germline V gene data show CDR1 as DFQATT and CDR2 as SNEGSKA (reference sequence). The CDR3 spans 16 residues. This chain's CDR3 is CSATEVGVRGNQPQHF. CDR3 coding DNA: TGCAGTGCAACAGAGGTGGGGGTTCGGGGCAATCAGCCCCAGCATTTT.

This clonotype occurred many times. J is TRBJ1-1 and V is TRBV12-3 or TRBV12-4; D gene ambiguous. The CDR3 totals 13 residues. V was pared by 3 bases and J by 3 bases, with 8 bases between. CDR3 region: CASSLIRDTEAFF. The CDR3 DNA follows: TGTGCCAGCAGTTTGATCCGGGACACTGAAGCTTTCTTT.

Ten or more counts support this clonotype. The chain uses TRBV5-1 and TRBJ1-5; D is unresolved. CDR1 SGHRS and CDR2 YFSETQ come from the germline V gene. This CDR3 region has 13 residues. Trimming left V 3 bases short and J 6 bases short, with 10 bases between. CDR3 sequence: CASSSGFGQPQHF. In nucleotides, the CDR3 is TGCGCCAGCAGCTCGGGTTTTGGTCAGCCCCAGCATTTT. Full variable domain (outside the CDR3, taken from reference TRBV5-1 and TRBJ1-5): KAGVTQTPRYLIKTRGQQVTLSCSPISGHRSVSWYQQTPGQGLQFLFEYFSETQRNKGNFPGRFSGRQFSNSRSEMNVSTLELGDSALYLCASSSGFGQPQHFGDGTRLSIL.

The genes are TRBV20-1 and TRBJ2-7, with 10 bases that match TRBD2. V was clipped by 2 bases and J by 3 bases; unmatched bases: 7. CDR3 length equals 15 residues. Germline CDR1 and CDR2: DFQATT and SNEGSKA (reference sequence). CDR3 DNA sequence: TGCAGTGCTAGACAAGGACTAGCGGTCGACTACGAGCAGTACTTC. It is translated as CSARQGLAVDYEQYF.

This clonotype was counted at least ten times. The chain recombines TRBV12-3 or TRBV12-4 with TRBJ1-5; D gene unclear. V gave up 6 bases and J gave up 5 bases, with 8 bases separating them. This CDR3 is 12 amino acids long. This chain's CDR3 is CASRAEDQPQHF. The DNA for the CDR3 is TGTGCCAGCAGGGCTGAGGATCAGCCCCAGCATTTT.

This clonotype was detected many times. J is TRBJ1-1 and V is TRBV6-4; 8 bases agree with TRBD1. The trim removed 9 bases at V and 4 bases at J, leaving 13 bases unmatched. Germline V gene lookup returns CDR1 MRHNA and CDR2 SNTAGT. The CDR3 runs to 15 residues. The CDR3, as DNA: TGTGCCAGACGCGGTGGGCAGGGGGCGCTCACTGAAGCTTTCTTT. Amino acids: CARRGGQGALTEAFF.

Ten or more counts support this clonotype. The chain is built from TRBV5-1 and TRBJ2-7; 7 bases are shared with TRBD1. After removal of 2 bases from V and 3 bases from J, the junction contained 8 bases not matched to a gene. The CDR3 spans 15 residues. In germline, CDR1 is SGHRS, CDR2 YFSETQ. The CDR3 protein is CASSLYGQDHYEQYF. The CDR3 region has the DNA TGCGCCAGCAGCTTATATGGACAGGACCACTACGAGCAGTACTTC. Based on the CDR3 plus reference TRBV5-1 and TRBJ2-7, the full variable domain is KAGVTQTPRYLIKTRGQQVTLSCSPISGHRSVSWYQQTPGQGLQFLFEYFSETQRNKGNFPGRFSGRQFSNSRSEMNVSTLELGDSALYLCASSLYGQDHYEQYFGPGTRLTVT.

This clonotype has at least ten counts. J is TRBJ2-7 and V is TRBV6-1, with unresolved D. The CDR3 runs 14 residues. In germline, CDR1 is MNHNS, CDR2 SASEGT. Trimming took off 0 bases at V and 2 bases at J, with 8 bases between the two ends. CDR3 coding DNA: TGTGCCAGCAGTGAAGCAGGGCTACCCTACGAGCAGTACTTC. Translating it yields CASSEAGLPYEQYF.